This T cell receptor beta chain derives from a study of siplizumab effects on memory and regulatory T cells (dated by TCRdb to about 2019). Describing the broader study: The effect of the anti-CD2 antibody siplizumab on alloreactive T-cell subsets was examined in allogeneic mixed lymphocyte reactions constructed from human PBMCs.

The germline V gene provides CDR1 SNHLY and CDR2 FYNNEI. Trimming removed 7 bases from V and 1 base from J; the gene matches leave 4 bases unexplained. From cysteine to phenylalanine, the CDR3 is 14 amino acids long. Only the CDR3 DNA stays, 42 bases, in frame from base 1. The library relied on the immunoSEQ multiplex PCR assay. About 9.1 x 10^4 TCR templates per sample were assayed on the deep sequencing platform. Genomic DNA extracted from sorted T cells was used for TCRbeta CDR3 sequencing. The study's processing was this. The R programming language was used for clonal analysis of the TCRbeta CDR3 data. Alloreactive CD4+ and CD8+ clones were identified by comparing unstimulated samples to CFSE-low samples taken after the reaction. Regulatory or non-regulatory origin of alloreactive CD4+ clones was assigned by matching sequences to the sorted unstimulated Treg and non-Treg repertoires. TCRdb retrieved this table from immuneACCESS and kept in-frame rearrangements only. Not all clones are present; in checked studies, unresolved V genes account for under half, and no reason is known for the remainder. V, J and clone size are taken as reported in that table, and D and trimming were inferred from the DNA itself. The sample profile shows about 110,000 clones; roughly 94% of them were found once. The ten largest clones represent 0.65% to 0.9% of the sample.

Study-wide findings and limitations: Among mappable alloreactive CD4+ clones, an average Treg-derived fraction of over 60% was observed with siplizumab, compared with more than 25% in control reactions. Because sequences below about 10^-5 frequency were poorly captured, only a minor fraction of alloreactive clones could be mapped to unstimulated subsets. No functional confirmation was obtained for the suppressive function of proliferating Tregs from siplizumab cultures. Roughly 80-97% of proliferating CD4+ or CD8+ clones could not be assigned a naive or memory phenotype. Siplizumab significantly lowered the cumulative frequency of alloreactive sequences that could be traced to unstimulated CD4+ memory T cells. Compared with memory T cells, unstimulated naive T cells appeared more diverse, and naive cells seemed to make a substantial contribution to the alloresponse.

On this clone itself: Its antigen is not yet known. No much larger clone is present one base from it, and per-base qualities are unavailable.

TCRbeta CDR3 sequencing was performed on sorted unstimulated T cells and on proliferating T cells recovered from mixed lymphocyte reactions. Fresh whole blood from ten HLA-typed healthy donors was used as the source from which PBMCs were isolated. To map where alloreactive clones came from, CD4+ regulatory T cells in the unstimulated state were FACS-sorted. The sequenced sample consisted of Tregs sorted from blood. In this chain, TRBV2 is recombined with TRBJ1-5, with 7 bases in between that match TRBD1. This TCR derives from a human donor in good health. At the DNA level, the sequence is TGTGCCAGCACCGGGACAGCAAGCAATCAGCCCCAGCATTTT. Protein translation: CASTGTASNQPQHF.